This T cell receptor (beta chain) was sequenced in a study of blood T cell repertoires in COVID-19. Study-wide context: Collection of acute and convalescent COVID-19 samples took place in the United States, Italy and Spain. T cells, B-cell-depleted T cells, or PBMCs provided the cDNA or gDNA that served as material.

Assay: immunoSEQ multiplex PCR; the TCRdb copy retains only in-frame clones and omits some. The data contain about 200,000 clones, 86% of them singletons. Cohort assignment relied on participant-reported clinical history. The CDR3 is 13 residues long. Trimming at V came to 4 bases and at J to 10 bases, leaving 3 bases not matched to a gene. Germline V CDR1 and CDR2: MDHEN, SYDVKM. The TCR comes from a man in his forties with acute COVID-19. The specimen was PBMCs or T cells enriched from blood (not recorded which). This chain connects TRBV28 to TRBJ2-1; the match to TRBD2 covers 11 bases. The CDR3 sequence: CASSWASGREQFF. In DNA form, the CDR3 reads TGTGCCAGCAGTTGGGCTAGCGGGAGGGAGCAGTTCTTC.